This record concerns one TCR beta chain sequence. It lacks a known antigen. It has no much larger one-base neighbor in the sample; base qualities were not kept. Starting from 500 to 650 ng total RNA, TCRbeta-specific cDNA was produced by reverse transcription with a constant-region primer and ProtoScript II reverse transcriptase. Three nested multiplex PCR rounds, following a slightly modified ARM-PCR procedure, were used to build the TCRbeta libraries. Each of the first two PCR rounds ran for about 10 cycles using multiplex TRBV1-TRBV30 forward primers together with a Cbeta reverse primer. Sample barcodes and Illumina adapters were attached in a final 25-cycle PCR using Deep VentR polymerase. Before sequencing, amplicons of 200-500 bp were gel-purified using a QIAquick gel extraction kit. An Illumina HiSeq 2500 was used to sequence the TCRbeta amplicons with 250-bp paired-end reads. Per the authors' processing: Quality trimming of reads was performed with Trimmomatic v0.33, and paired reads were merged with FLASH v1.2.11 so that full CDR3 sequences could be recovered. V, D and J germline segments were assigned to the rearranged TCRbeta sequences using MiGEC v1.2.1b. Clonotype statistics and Shannon-Wiener diversity indices were calculated with VDJtools v1.0.0. To reduce sampling bias, subsequent analyses other than the diversity analysis used only the 250 most abundant clonotypes in each sample. TCRdb trimmed the raw reads at Q25, called clones with MiXCR and kept productive beta chains. Records with the same CDR3 protein are collapsed into one entry carrying the most frequent genes and DNA. V and J calls and clone size were set by TCRdb, not the authors. In all, the sample holds about 84,000 distinct CDR3 sequences, and roughly 72% of those were seen once. The ten biggest clones cover roughly a fifth of the sample.

This entry belongs to a study of tumor-infiltrating lymphocytes in primary liver carcinoma (dated by TCRdb to about 2017). With respect to the entire study: Of the five patients (three men and two women, aged 30 to 69 years), four had hepatocellular carcinoma and one had combined HCC and intrahepatic cholangiocarcinoma. A total of some 35 specimens from 5 patients underwent TCRbeta repertoire sequencing, comprising roughly 25 tumor regions, 5 adjacent noncancerous liver tissues and 5 peripheral blood samples. Roughly 3.5 to 7.5 million productive TCRbeta reads were obtained per sample, and no significant difference in read depth was found between tissue types. The five patients had tumors of stage T1-T3 N0M0, with maximum diameters ranging from 4.2 to 10 cm. To link TCRbeta repertoire diversity to the local molecular phenotype, the 20 to 25 tumor region samples were profiled with Agilent mRNA microarrays. Technical replicate repertoires showed high reproducibility, with mean shared-clone rates roughly 0.89 and correlation coefficients above 0.95. Across five regions of each liver tumor, along with adjacent normal tissue and blood, the study brought together TCRbeta repertoire sequencing, expression microarrays and whole-exome sequencing.

Total RNA and DNA were co-extracted from about 19-30 mg of bulk tissue with the AllPrep DNA/RNA mini kit, without cell sorting. Roughly five patients with histopathologically diagnosed primary liver carcinoma underwent surgical resection in China between late 2015 and March 2016. At the time of sampling, the patients were treatment-naive and had chronic HBV infection. Each tumor was sampled at five spatially separated regions: the superior, inferior, left-lateral and right-lateral poles and the tumor centre. More than 85% viable tumor cells were found by histology in every tumor sample. Pieces of fresh tumor and adjacent tissue were cut in half, with one half kept in RNAlater at -80 degrees C and the other half sent for histology. The CDR3 contains 18 residues, cysteine and phenylalanine counted. The DNA shown is the 54-base CDR3, in frame from base 1. CDR1 and CDR2 are read off the germline V gene as MGHRA and YSYEKL. Germline trimming: 1 base from V, 7 bases from J; junction bases outside gene matches: 13.

The study at large found these results: Only the TCR beta chain was sequenced, which likely underestimates true repertoire diversity because unpaired alpha chains were not captured. Pairs of tumor regions showed greater repertoire overlap (mean around 35%) than tumor-adjacent pairs (about 17%) or tumor-blood pairs (approximately 15%), which is consistent with antigen-driven expansion. Only about 8-24% of top clones were present in all five regions of a tumor, suggesting spatial heterogeneity of tumor-infiltrating T cells. The top 250 clones made up a significantly larger repertoire fraction in tumors than in blood (p = 0.039). Bulk unsorted samples precluded comparing CD4+ and CD8+ T cell repertoires. Only five or six patients were included in the study, and the authors note that the findings should be validated in a larger study.

This sequence was found in a man aged 40-55 years with primary liver carcinoma and hepatitis B virus infection. Sequences were obtained from liver tumor tissue from sampling region 1. This specimen's cell subset or site label, per the study, means: tumor region T1, superior pole. Recombination connected TRBV4-1 to TRBJ2-1; TRBD2 aligns with 10 central bases. The nucleotides are TGCGCCAGCAGCCAAGTAGTGGCTAGCGGGAGTCTCTGGAATGAGCAGTTCTTC. Translation gives CASSQVVASGSLWNEQFF.